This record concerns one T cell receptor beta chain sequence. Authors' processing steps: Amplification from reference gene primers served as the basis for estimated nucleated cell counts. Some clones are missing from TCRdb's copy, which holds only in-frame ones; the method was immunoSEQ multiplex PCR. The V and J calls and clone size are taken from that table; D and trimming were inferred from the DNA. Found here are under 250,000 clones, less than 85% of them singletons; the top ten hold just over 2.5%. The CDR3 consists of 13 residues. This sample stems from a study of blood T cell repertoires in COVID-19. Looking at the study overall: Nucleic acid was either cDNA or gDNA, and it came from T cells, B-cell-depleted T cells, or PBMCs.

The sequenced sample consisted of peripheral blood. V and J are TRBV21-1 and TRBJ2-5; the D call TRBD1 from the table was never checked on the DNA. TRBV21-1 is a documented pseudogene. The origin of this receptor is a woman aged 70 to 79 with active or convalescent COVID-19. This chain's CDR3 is CASSKRDSETQYF. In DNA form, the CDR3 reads TGTGCCAGCAGCAAGCGGGACAGCGAGACCCAGTACTTC.